These T cell receptor beta chains were read from a single sample in a study of cytomegalovirus exposure and HLA in healthy donors. Sequenced by immunoSEQ multiplex PCR; TCRdb stores in-frame clones only, minus some. The table records 120,000 to 150,000 clones, 75% to 85% of them present only once. Input material: PBMCs. These TCRs come from a woman aged 40 to 49 in good health and CMV-seropositive. Both conserved end residues are part of each CDR3. Fields, in order: J gene, clone size, D gene, V gene, CDR3 protein, CDR3 DNA. D genes are given only for firm matches. A row's size may be missing; if present it is once, few, many or a size class.

J gene: TRBJ2-3; clone size: once; D gene: .; V gene: TRBV6-1; CDR3 protein: CASSEAGTGSTDTQYF; CDR3 DNA: TGTGCCAGCAGTGAAGCCGGAACAGGGAGCACAGATACGCAGTATTTT
J gene: TRBJ2-5; clone size: .; D gene: .; V gene: TRBV6-4; CDR3 protein: CASSLEPCKETQYF; CDR3 DNA: TGTGCCAGCAGCCTAGAACCGTGTAAGGAGACCCAGTACTTC
J gene: TRBJ1-6; clone size: .; D gene: .; V gene: TRBV27; CDR3 protein: CASSWRGNSPLHF; CDR3 DNA: TGTGCCAGCAGTTGGCGAGGGAATTCACCCCTCCACTTT
J gene: TRBJ2-3; clone size: .; D gene: TRBD1; V gene: TRBV11-2; CDR3 protein: CASTSQGEFTDTQYF; CDR3 DNA: TGTGCCAGCACCTCCCAGGGGGAGTTCACAGATACGCAGTATTTT
J gene: TRBJ2-1; clone size: .; D gene: TRBD1; V gene: TRBV2; CDR3 protein: CASSLQGANEQFF; CDR3 DNA: TGTGCCAGCAGCTTACAGGGGGCAAATGAGCAGTTCTTC
J gene: TRBJ2-5; clone size: once; D gene: TRBD2; V gene: TRBV5-8; CDR3 protein: CASSLGPAGRETQYF; CDR3 DNA: TGTGCCAGCAGCTTGGGTCCAGCGGGAAGAGAGACCCAGTACTTC
J gene: TRBJ1-5; clone size: .; D gene: TRBD1; V gene: TRBV19; CDR3 protein: CASSIQSTGGQPQHF; CDR3 DNA: TGTGCCAGTAGTATACAATCGACAGGGGGTCAGCCCCAGCATTTT
J gene: TRBJ2-2; clone size: .; D gene: TRBD2; V gene: TRBV5-1; CDR3 protein: CASRTPSSGNTGELFF; CDR3 DNA: TGCGCCAGCAGAACCCCGTCTAGCGGCAACACCGGGGAGCTGTTTTTT
J gene: TRBJ1-4; clone size: .; D gene: .; V gene: TRBV5-1; CDR3 protein: CASSGGGGATNEKLFF; CDR3 DNA: TGCGCCAGCAGCGGCGGGGGGGGTGCAACTAATGAAAAACTGTTTTTT
J gene: TRBJ2-7; clone size: few; D gene: TRBD1; V gene: TRBV5-1; CDR3 protein: CASSLATGNSYEQYF; CDR3 DNA: TGCGCCAGCAGCTTGGCGACAGGGAACTCCTACGAGCAGTACTTC
J gene: TRBJ2-7; clone size: .; D gene: TRBD2; V gene: TRBV13; CDR3 protein: CASSPGLAEIYEQYF; CDR3 DNA: TGTGCCAGCAGCCCAGGACTAGCGGAGATTTACGAGCAGTACTTC
J gene: TRBJ2-2; clone size: .; D gene: TRBD2; V gene: TRBV5-1; CDR3 protein: CASSGLAGGAGGELFF; CDR3 DNA: TGCGCCAGCAGCGGTTTAGCGGGAGGAGCAGGCGGGGAGCTGTTTTTT
J gene: TRBJ1-2; clone size: .; D gene: TRBD1; V gene: TRBV7-9; CDR3 protein: CASSISDRGPNYGYTF; CDR3 DNA: TGTGCCAGCAGCATCTCTGACAGGGGGCCTAACTATGGCTACACCTTC
J gene: TRBJ2-1; clone size: .; D gene: TRBD2; V gene: TRBV10-2; CDR3 protein: CASSGLAMGDEQFF; CDR3 DNA: TGCGCCAGCAGTGGACTAGCGATGGGGGATGAGCAGTTCTTC
J gene: TRBJ2-1; clone size: .; D gene: .; V gene: TRBV14; CDR3 protein: CASSQGVAGAYNEQFF; CDR3 DNA: TGTGCCAGCAGCCAAGGGGTCGCAGGCGCCTACAATGAGCAGTTCTTC
J gene: TRBJ2-7; clone size: .; D gene: TRBD1; V gene: TRBV9; CDR3 protein: CASSEGGQGYEQYF; CDR3 DNA: TGTGCCAGCAGCGAGGGGGGACAGGGCTACGAGCAGTACTTC
J gene: TRBJ2-1; clone size: .; D gene: .; V gene: TRBV7-9; CDR3 protein: CASSPGLPRRFF; CDR3 DNA: TGTGCCAGCAGCCCGGGACTCCCACGTAGGTTCTTC
J gene: TRBJ2-7; clone size: .; D gene: .; V gene: TRBV6-5; CDR3 protein: CASSYSRGLSYEQYF; CDR3 DNA: TGTGCCAGCAGTTACTCGAGAGGGTTATCCTACGAGCAGTACTTC
J gene: TRBJ2-2; clone size: .; D gene: TRBD2; V gene: TRBV15; CDR3 protein: CATSLRREENTGELFF; CDR3 DNA: TGTGCCACCAGCTTGCGACGGGAGGAGAACACCGGGGAGCTGTTTTTT
J gene: TRBJ2-3; clone size: .; D gene: .; V gene: TRBV18; CDR3 protein: CASSLATSTDTQYF; CDR3 DNA: TGTGCCAGCTCCTTAGCGACAAGCACAGATACGCAGTATTTT
J gene: TRBJ2-1; clone size: once; D gene: TRBD2; V gene: TRBV5-1; CDR3 protein: CASSLWASGTNEQFF; CDR3 DNA: TGCGCCAGCAGCTTGTGGGCTAGCGGGACAAATGAGCAGTTCTTC
J gene: TRBJ2-3; clone size: .; D gene: .; V gene: TRBV10-2; CDR3 protein: CASSDGSPDTQYF; CDR3 DNA: TGCGCCAGCAGTGATGGCAGTCCAGATACGCAGTATTTT
J gene: TRBJ1-3; clone size: .; D gene: .; V gene: TRBV19; CDR3 protein: CASSKRNSGNTIYF; CDR3 DNA: TGTGCCAGTAGTAAGCGCAACTCTGGAAACACCATATATTTT
J gene: TRBJ2-3; clone size: .; D gene: TRBD2; V gene: TRBV27; CDR3 protein: CASGGLAGRGTDTQYF; CDR3 DNA: TGTGCCAGCGGCGGACTAGCGGGTAGAGGAACAGATACGCAGTATTTT
J gene: TRBJ2-1; clone size: .; D gene: TRBD2; V gene: TRBV7-8; CDR3 protein: CASSRRILAQSSYNEQFF; CDR3 DNA: TGTGCCAGCAGCCGCCGAATACTAGCGCAGAGCTCCTACAATGAGCAGTTCTTC